This T cell receptor beta chain derives from a study of OX40 agonist ivuxolimab in advanced cancers. The CDR3 totals 16 residues. In germline, CDR1 is SGDLS, CDR2 YYNGEE. The V end was cut by 2 bases, the J end by 8 bases, with 20 bases between. For this clone: Its antigen is still unknown.

The study, taken as a whole, reports: On average, CD8+ T cells showed a greater number of expanded clones than CD4+. Partial responders receiving 0.1-3.0 mg/kg showed among the lowest clonal expansion.

Method: immunoSEQ multiplex PCR; TCRdb's copy keeps in-frame clones and lacks some. The table lists about 15,000 clones, under 95% of them singletons. Specimen: CD4+ or CD8+ T cells sorted from blood, collected in a trial of the OX40 agonist ivuxolimab. The source of this sequence is an adult with an advanced solid tumor such as melanoma, head and neck, liver or kidney cancer. The chain employs TRBV9 and TRBJ2-1; D is unclear. CDR3 residues: CASSVGLTELMDEQFF. CDR3 bases: TGTGCCAGCAGCGTTGGGCTGACTGAGCTTATGGATGAGCAGTTCTTC.